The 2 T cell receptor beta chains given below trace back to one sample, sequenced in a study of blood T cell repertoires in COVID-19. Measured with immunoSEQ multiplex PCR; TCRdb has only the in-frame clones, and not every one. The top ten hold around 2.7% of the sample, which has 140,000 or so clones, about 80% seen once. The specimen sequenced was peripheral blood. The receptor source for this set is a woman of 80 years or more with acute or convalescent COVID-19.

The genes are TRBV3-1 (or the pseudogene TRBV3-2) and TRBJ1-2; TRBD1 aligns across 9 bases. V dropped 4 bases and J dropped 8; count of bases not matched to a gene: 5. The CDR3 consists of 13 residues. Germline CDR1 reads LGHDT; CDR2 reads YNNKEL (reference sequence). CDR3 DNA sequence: TGTGCCAGCAGCCTAAGGACAGGGGAAGGCTACACCTTC. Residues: CASSLRTGEGYTF.

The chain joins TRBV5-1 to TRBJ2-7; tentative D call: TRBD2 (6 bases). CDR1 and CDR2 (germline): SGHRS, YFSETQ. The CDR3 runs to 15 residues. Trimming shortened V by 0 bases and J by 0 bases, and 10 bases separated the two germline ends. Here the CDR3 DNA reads TGCGCCAGCAGCTTGGAAGCGGGCGGCTCCTACGAGCAGTACTTC. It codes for CASSLEAGGSYEQYF.